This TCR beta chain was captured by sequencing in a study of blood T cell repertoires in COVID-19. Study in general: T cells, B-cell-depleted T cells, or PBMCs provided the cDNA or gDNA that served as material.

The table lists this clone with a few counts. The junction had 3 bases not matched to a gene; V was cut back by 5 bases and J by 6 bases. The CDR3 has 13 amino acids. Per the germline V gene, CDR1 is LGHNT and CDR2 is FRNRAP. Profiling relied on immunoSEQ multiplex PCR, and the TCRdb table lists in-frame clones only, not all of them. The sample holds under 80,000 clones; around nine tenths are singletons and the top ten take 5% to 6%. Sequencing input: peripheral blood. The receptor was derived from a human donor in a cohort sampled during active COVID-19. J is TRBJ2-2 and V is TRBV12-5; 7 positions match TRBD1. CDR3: CASGRQGAGELFF. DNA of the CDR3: TGTGCTAGTGGTCGACAGGGAGCCGGGGAGCTGTTTTTT.